This TCR beta chain was observed in a study of CD8+ T cells in alopecia areata (dated by TCRdb to 2016 to 2019). Regarding the study in general: Treated patients were enrolled in an open-label pilot trial of oral tofacitinib, 5 to 10 mg twice daily, for moderate-to-severe alopecia areata. To study T cell clonal expansion in alopecia areata, the researchers applied high-throughput TCRbeta sequencing to both the C3H/HeJ mouse model and human patients. Human TCRbeta sequencing covered scalp tissue and sorted CD4+ and CD8+ peripheral blood T cells from patchy and totalis/universalis alopecia areata patients and healthy controls. Patients stayed on tofacitinib for 6 to 18 months and then had 6 months of follow-up off drug so that delayed response and recurrence could be assessed. Scalp clonality was compared across normal scalp (n=4), patchy alopecia areata scalp (n=8), and alopecia totalis/universalis scalp (n=8). Tofacitinib-treated patients had biopsies at baseline and at 4 and 24 weeks of treatment, with a later scalp biopsy in several patients. TCRbeta CDR3 regions were amplified by immunoSEQ multiplex PCR using 35 Vbeta forward and 13 Jbeta reverse primers. For the treated patients, the SALT score, which quantifies what percentage of scalp surface area is affected, served as the measure of disease severity. RNA was obtained with the PAXgene miRNA kit for fixed scalp, the miRNeasy kit for PBMCs, and the RNeasy kit for mouse skin.

Library preparation was by the immunoSEQ multiplex PCR assay. RNA was extracted from all samples and reverse transcribed into cDNA, which served as template for TCR sequencing. First-strand cDNA was synthesized with SuperScript III using a 2:1 mix of oligo-dT and random hexamers. A synthetic immune receptor repertoire was used to gauge amplification bias, and whatever bias remained was removed computationally. The paper's data handling went like this. Raw reads were preprocessed for error removal, and CDR3 was defined according to IMGT conventions as running from the conserved cysteine to phenylalanine. Clonality was computed as 1 minus the Shannon entropy, with the entropy normalized by log2 of the number of productive unique TCRs. Scalp TCRbeta sequences were cross-referenced with sorted blood CD4 and CD8 repertoires so that the CD4 or CD8 identity of scalp clones could be inferred. TCRdb retrieved this table from immuneACCESS and kept in-frame rearrangements only. Not all clones are present; in checked studies, unresolved V genes account for under half, and no reason is known for the remainder. The D gene and trimming were derived from the DNA, and the V and J assignments and clone size from that table. This sample comprises around 270,000 clones, roughly 60% of them detected only once. The ten largest clones represent under 2% of the sample.

Reading from cysteine to phenylalanine, the CDR3 counts 15 amino acids. This entry keeps only the CDR3 DNA: 45 bases, framed from base 1. V and J are truncated by 3 bases and 1 base respectively, leaving an intervening sequence of 13 bases. Per the germline V gene, MGHRA is the CDR1 and YSYEKL is the CDR2. Study-wide conclusions, independent of this receptor: Shared TCR sequences between patients were less evident than in mice, which may be partly attributable to HLA diversity in the patient population. Unlike mouse skin, where gammadelta T cells dominate, normal human skin contains resident alphabeta T cells that get sequenced too, which complicates analysis of the scalp TCR repertoire. Higher clonality and more expanded CD8+ clones were observed in lesional scalp than in normal scalp, particularly in alopecia totalis/universalis, a finding suggestive of antigenic drive. Because the treated cohort was small and had just a single nonresponder, larger studies are needed to establish links between baseline CD8+ expansion and response. Tofacitinib significantly lowered scalp clonality and the number of expanded CD8+ clones among the top 100 scalp clones. Many expanded lesional clones were found to persist in scalp and blood during tofacitinib treatment, and relapse after treatment cessation may be partly explained by this persistence.

As regards this clone: Its antigen is currently not known. The input lacks base qualities; no much larger clone sits a single base away.

The time point label, read with the paper, signifies: around 24 weeks on oral tofacitinib. Interpreted using the paper, the treatment or condition label stands for: oral pan-JAK inhibitor, 5-10 mg twice daily. Lesional scalp punch biopsies and peripheral blood were obtained from alopecia areata patients. After PBMCs were isolated by density centrifugation and stained for CD3, CD4 and CD8, a FACSAria was used to sort CD4+ and CD8+ T cells. The chain is assembled from TRBV4-1 and TRBJ2-7; a confident D gene designation cannot be given. The specimen was CD4+ T cells sorted from blood, collected at week 24, from a patient treated with tofacitinib. This TCR derives from a human donor with alopecia areata. Read as DNA, the sequence is TGCGCCAGCAGCCAGGGTTTTTTAGGGTCCTACGAGCAGTACTTC. The resulting protein is CASSQGFLGSYEQYF.